This T cell receptor beta chain was sequenced during a study of CD8 T cells in ankylosing spondylitis. Per the germline V gene, CDR1 is SNHLY and CDR2 is FYNNEI. The trim removed 6 bases at V and 3 bases at J, leaving 9 bases unmatched. The CDR3 has 15 residues. TCRdb re-called the 5' RACE reads with MiXCR, one entry per CDR3 protein. The sample carries roughly 400,000 distinct CDR3 sequences, 20% to 25% recorded once. Study results and limitations: There was a TCR beta motif, made of 7 to 9 highly homologous variants, that appeared characteristic of ankylosing spondylitis blood.

On this clonotype: Antigen unknown.

Input material: blood, either unsorted or a sorted T cell fraction (not recorded which). The chain links TRBV2 to TRBJ2-3; 7 bases line up with TRBD2. The receptor was isolated from a male donor with ankylosing spondylitis. CDR3 coding DNA: TGTGCCAGCAGGGCTAGTGGGCGGGAGACAGATACGCAGTATTTT. Its protein is CASRASGRETDTQYF.